Shown below are 15 T cell receptor beta chains from a single sample sequenced in a study of T cell responses to AZD1222 COVID-19 vaccine. Sequencing was performed with immunoSEQ multiplex PCR; in TCRdb, only in-frame clones are kept and a portion is missing. The sample comprises 150,000 to 200,000 clones, around 92% of which are singletons, and over 9.5% rests with the top ten. Source: peripheral blood, taken on day 0 of AZD1222 vaccination. The receptors were sampled from an adult in good health.

The J gene is TRBJ2-3, the V gene TRBV29-1; no definite D call. The CDR3 runs to 13 residues. Germline V gene data show CDR1 as SQVTM and CDR2 as ANQGSEA. The V gene lost 4 bases and the J gene lost 4 bases, with 12 bases spanning the gap. CDR3 protein: CSVAISAADTQYF. The CDR3 nucleotides read TGCAGCGTTGCTATCTCAGCAGCAGATACGCAGTATTTT.

This rearrangement joins TRBV10-2 to TRBJ1-2; a possible D gene is TRBD1 (5 bases). V was trimmed by 10 bases and J by 0 bases, leaving 27 bases between them. This CDR3 is built from 18 residues. Looked up from germline, CDR1 is WSHSY and CDR2 is SAAADI. CDR3 sequence reads: CATLSFGAIQESNYGYTF. CDR3 in DNA: TGCGCCACCCTCTCGTTTGGGGCGATACAGGAATCTAACTATGGCTACACCTTC.

The chain couples TRBV12-5 to TRBJ2-7; the D gene could be TRBD1 or TRBD2 (5 bases each). The germline V gene encodes CDR1 LGHNT and CDR2 FRNRAP. This CDR3 is 14 amino acids long. Between the trimmed V and J ends, which lost 3 bases and 0 bases, there was a span of 9 bases. CDR3 DNA sequence: TGTGCTAGTGGTTTAGAGGGGTTCTCCTACGAGCAGTACTTC. Its protein is CASGLEGFSYEQYF.

The genes are TRBV10-2 and TRBJ2-3; 8 positions match TRBD2. With 3 bases clipped from V and 0 bases from J, the junction kept 5 bases outside the gene matches. The CDR3 totals 16 residues. Germline loops: CDR1 WSHSY, CDR2 SAAADI. The CDR3 loop reads CASSDPGGPSTDTQYF. The CDR3 DNA is TGCGCCAGCAGTGATCCGGGGGGGCCTAGCACAGATACGCAGTATTTT.

V is TRBV19 and J is TRBJ2-7; D might be TRBD1 (5 bases). The germline V gene encodes CDR1 LNHDA and CDR2 SQIVND (reference sequence). The CDR3 totals 14 residues. V was trimmed by 3 bases and J by 2 bases, leaving 11 bases between them. Here the CDR3 reads CASSMETVPYEQYF. CDR3 bases: TGTGCCAGTAGTATGGAGACAGTACCCTACGAGCAGTACTTC.

The chain links TRBV6-2 or TRBV6-3 to TRBJ1-5; D unclear. Trimming pared 5 bases from V and 2 bases from J, leaving 10 bases between. The CDR3 spans 14 residues. Germline CDR1 reads MNHEY; CDR2 reads SVGEGT. For the CDR3, the DNA is TGTGCCAGCAGTGGAACGCGCGGCAATCAGCCCCAGCATTTT. This gives the protein CASSGTRGNQPQHF.

The chain combines TRBV30 with TRBJ2-5; D is possibly TRBD2 (6 bases). The CDR3 has 14 amino acids. Germline V gene data show CDR1 as GTSNPN and CDR2 as SVGIG (reference sequence). The ends were cut back, 3 bases at V and 5 bases at J, with 16 bases in the middle. CDR3 nucleotide sequence: TGTGCCTGGAGATCCCCCGGGGGTCGGGAGACCCAGTACTTC. Protein: CAWRSPGGRETQYF.

The V gene is TRBV9, the J gene TRBJ2-1, with 11 bases that match TRBD2. Looked up from germline, CDR1 is SGDLS and CDR2 is YYNGEE. The CDR3 contains 15 residues. V was pared by 6 bases and J by 8 bases, with 10 bases of the junction left unmatched. In DNA, the CDR3 is TGTGCCAGCACCCTTACTAGCGGGAGAGTCGATGAGCAGTTCTTC. It translates to CASTLTSGRVDEQFF.

The chain uses TRBV7-9 and TRBJ2-1; weak D call: TRBD1 (5 bases). CDR1 and CDR2 from the germline V gene are SEHNR and FQNEAQ (reference sequence). Deletions cut 0 bases from V and 7 bases from J, with 13 bases between. The CDR3 covers 15 residues. The CDR3 reads CASSLAAGIGNEQFF. The CDR3, as DNA: TGTGCCAGCAGCTTAGCGGCAGGGATTGGGAATGAGCAGTTCTTC.

CDR3 region: CASRRGVGNTEAFF. CDR3 nucleotides: TGTGCCAGTCGGCGGGGGGTGGGAAACACTGAAGCTTTCTTT. The rearrangement uses TRBV19 and TRBJ1-1, with D possibly being TRBD1 (5 bases). This CDR3 is 14 amino acids long. Between the trimmed V and J ends, which lost 8 bases and 2 bases, there was a span of 15 bases. Germline assignment: CDR1 LNHDA and CDR2 SQIVND (reference sequence).

This clone appeared once. The gene calls are TRBV15 and TRBJ1-4; possible D gene TRBD1, 6 bases. CDR3 length: 15 amino acids. The V gene's germline CDR1 is LNHNV and CDR2 YYDKDF (reference sequence). The V and J ends lost 0 bases and 10 bases respectively, with 15 bases between them. The CDR3 reads CATSREFRGRVKLFF. In DNA, the CDR3 is TGTGCCACCAGCAGAGAGTTCAGGGGCAGGGTAAAACTGTTTTTT.

The chain links TRBV28 to TRBJ1-6; 8 nucleotides match TRBD1. From germline, CDR1 is MDHEN and CDR2 SYDVKM. V shed 4 bases, J shed 3 bases, and the junction held 8 bases outside the gene matches. The CDR3 covers 17 residues. CDR3 in amino acids: CASSSPGTGFYNSPLHF. The CDR3 DNA follows: TGTGCCAGCAGTTCCCCCGGGACAGGTTTCTATAATTCACCCCTCCACTTT.

The chain joins TRBV2 to TRBJ2-1, with D perhaps TRBD2 (5 bases). Per germline, CDR1 SNHLY and CDR2 FYNNEI. V was clipped by 2 bases and J by 5 bases, with 13 bases between them. CDR3 length: 15 amino acids. CDR3 in amino acids: CASSEFTGYNNEQFF. The CDR3 DNA sequence: TGTGCCAGCAGTGAATTTACGGGGTACAACAATGAGCAGTTCTTC. The whole variable domain, filled in from reference TRBV2 and TRBJ2-1, reads EPEVTQTPSHQVTQMGQEVILRCVPISNHLYFYWYRQILGQKVEFLVSFYNNEISEKSEIFDDQFSVERPDGSNFTLKIRSTKLEDSAMYFCASSEFTGYNNEQFFGPGTRLTVL.

The V call is TRBV5-4, the J call TRBJ2-2; 8 nucleotides line up with TRBD2. Losses at the gene ends were 4 bases for V and 6 bases for J; bases not matched to a gene: 11. This CDR3 is 16 amino acids long. CDR1 and CDR2 from the germline V gene are SGHNT and YYREEE (reference sequence). The CDR3 here is CASSTRLASVPGELFF. The CDR3 DNA is TGTGCCAGCAGCACCCGACTAGCGTCGGTTCCCGGGGAGCTGTTTTTT.

V and J are TRBV30 and TRBJ2-3; D possibly corresponds to TRBD1 (6 bases). V was shortened by 0 bases and J by 0 bases, with 10 bases between the two germline ends. Germline lookup yields CDR1 GTSNPN and CDR2 SVGIG (reference sequence). This CDR3 spans 15 amino acids. CDR3 residues: CAWSVLGASTDTQYF. In DNA, the CDR3 is TGTGCCTGGAGTGTACTGGGGGCAAGCACAGATACGCAGTATTTT.